These 28 T cell receptor beta chains came from one sample sequenced in a study of shared T cell receptors in the human thymus. The data were produced by immunoSEQ multiplex PCR, yet TCRdb's version contains in-frame clones alone and is incomplete. The sample lists approximately 580,000 clones; approximately 78% were seen once. This sample was also put to use in a study of human thymus T cells.

The sequencing input was thymocytes. The receptors were sampled from a boy in the first two years of life with a congenital heart defect.

V usage is TRBV28 and J usage is TRBJ2-1, with 13 bases that match TRBD2. With V trimmed by 6 bases and J by 7 bases, 6 bases remained unmatched. The CDR3 loop spans 15 amino acids. The germline V gene encodes CDR1 MDHEN and CDR2 SYDVKM. CDR3 loop: CASSLLAGGPNEQFF. CDR3 nucleotides: TGTGCCAGCAGCTTACTAGCGGGAGGGCCTAATGAGCAGTTCTTC.

The V gene is TRBV25-1, the J gene TRBJ1-2; 7 bases align to TRBD1. The CDR3 runs to 11 residues. The junction had 1 base not matched to a gene; V was cut back by 8 bases and J by 4 bases. Germline CDR1 is MGHDK and CDR2 is SYGVNS. Here the CDR3 DNA reads TGTGCCAGCCAGGGGGTCTATGGCTACACCTTC. It codes for CASQGVYGYTF.

The chain links TRBV5-1 to TRBJ2-5; 9 nucleotides align to TRBD2. Germline CDR1 is SGHRS and CDR2 is YFSETQ. The CDR3 totals 15 residues. The V and J ends lost 0 bases and 1 base, in that order; junction bases with no gene match: 1. The CDR3: CASSLATSGQETQYF. The CDR3 DNA is TGCGCCAGCAGCTTGGCGACTAGCGGCCAAGAGACCCAGTACTTC.

CDR3 residues: CASSLGLAGGPSTQYF. CDR3 nucleotides: TGCGCCAGCAGCTTGGGGCTAGCGGGAGGACCCTCGACCCAGTACTTC. The chain recombines TRBV5-1 with TRBJ2-5, with 11 bases fitting TRBD2. With V trimmed by 0 bases and J by 7 bases, 8 bases remained unmatched. This CDR3 is 16 amino acids long. The V gene's germline CDR1 is SGHRS and CDR2 YFSETQ.

This chain connects TRBV7-9 to TRBJ1-2; D is possibly TRBD1 (5 bases). The CDR3 length is 15 residues. Trimming took 5 bases from V and 4 from J, leaving 17 bases between them. The germline CDR1 and CDR2 sequences are SEHNR and FQNEAQ (reference sequence). The CDR3 DNA reads TGTGCCAGCAGCCCACCGGGCCCAGGGCCCTATGGCTACACCTTC. Its protein is CASSPPGPGPYGYTF.

This chain uses TRBV2 with TRBJ2-2, with TRBD1 as a possible D gene (5 bases). The CDR3 sequence is 17 residues long. The germline V gene has CDR1 SNHLY and CDR2 FYNNEI. Trimming pared 0 bases from V and 5 bases from J, leaving 16 bases between. The CDR3 DNA reads as TGTGCCAGCAGTGAAGCGGTAGCAGGGAAGAAAACCGGGGAGCTGTTTTTT. Its translation: CASSEAVAGKKTGELFF.

The CDR3 loop reads CASSLMTGGLTEAFF. The CDR3, as DNA: TGTGCCAGCAGTTTAATGACAGGGGGCTTGACTGAAGCTTTCTTT. The V gene is TRBV27, the J gene TRBJ1-1, with 10 positions matching TRBD1. V trimming: 2 bases; J trimming: 5 bases; junction bases outside the gene matches: 5. This CDR3 spans 15 amino acids. Looked up from germline, CDR1 is MNHEY and CDR2 is SMNVEV (reference sequence).

The V gene is TRBV11-2, the J gene TRBJ1-1; D might be TRBD1 (5 bases). The germline CDR1 and CDR2 sequences are SGHAT and FQNNGV. V lost 7 bases and J lost 6, with 24 bases in between. The CDR3 is 16 amino acids. The DNA for the CDR3 is TGTGCCAGCAAGCTCGGGGGGAGGCGTCAAATACCTGAAGCTTTCTTT. It specifies CASKLGGRRQIPEAFF.

The chain employs TRBV4-2 and TRBJ1-2, with D perhaps TRBD1 (5 bases). Trimming shortened V by 11 bases and J by 1 base, and 8 bases separated the two germline ends. The V gene's germline CDR1 is LGHNA and CDR2 YNFKEQ. The CDR3 is 11 amino acids. CDR3 nucleotides: TGTGCCCAAGGGGTTAACTATGGCTACACCTTC. Translating it yields CAQGVNYGYTF.

In DNA, the CDR3 is TGCGCCAGCAGTGAGGGTCGGGAGACCTACGAGCAGTACTTC. This gives the protein CASSEGRETYEQYF. This chain links TRBV10-1 with TRBJ2-7; D possibly corresponds to TRBD2 (6 bases). This CDR3 spans 14 amino acids. Trimming removed 2 bases at V and 2 bases at J, with 10 bases between. In germline, CDR1 is WNHNN, CDR2 SYGVQD (reference sequence).

V gene TRBV5-6 combines with J gene TRBJ1-1, with 9 bases that match TRBD1. Unmatched junction bases numbered 2, after V lost 1 base and J lost 4 bases. Germline CDR1 and CDR2: SGHDT and YYEEEE. This CDR3 is 14 amino acids long. The CDR3, as DNA: TGTGCCAGCAGCTTGCGGGACAGGGTCACTGAAGCTTTCTTT. This encodes CASSLRDRVTEAFF.

The rearrangement links TRBV18 to TRBJ2-6; 8 bases fit TRBD1. Trimming cost V 0 bases and J 1 base; bases outside gene matches: 5. The CDR3 has 18 residues. In germline, CDR1 is KGHSH, CDR2 LQKENI. CDR3 amino acids: CASSPPGRGPSGANVLTF. DNA of the CDR3: TGTGCCAGCTCACCACCGGGCAGGGGGCCTTCTGGGGCCAACGTCCTGACTTTC.

This chain connects TRBV14 to TRBJ2-7; tentatively, D is TRBD1 (7 bases). V gave up 0 bases and J gave up 2 bases, with 17 bases separating them. CDR3 length: 17 residues. Germline V gene lookup returns CDR1 SGHDN and CDR2 FVKESK. For the CDR3, the DNA is TGTGCCAGCAGCCAAGACCCGTCGGCCAGGGGGGCCTACGAGCAGTACTTC. Protein product: CASSQDPSARGAYEQYF.

The chain links TRBV7-3 to TRBJ1-1, with 9 bases lining up with TRBD1. The J segment lost 10 bases and the V segment lost 5 bases, leaving 8 bases of the junction unmatched. From germline, CDR1 is SGHTA and CDR2 FQGTGA. The CDR3 runs to 13 residues. CDR3 coding DNA: TGTGCCAGCAGCCCACGGGGGACAGGGCCAGCTTTCTTT. Encoded protein: CASSPRGTGPAFF.

The chain combines TRBV14 with TRBJ1-1; D uncertain. The CDR3 has 12 residues. The ends were cut back, 1 base at V and 7 bases at J, with 7 bases in the middle. Germline V gene sequence: CDR1 SGHDN, CDR2 FVKESK. CDR3 sequence (DNA): TGTGCCAGCAGCCAAGGGGCAGGTGAAGCTTTCTTT. Amino acids: CASSQGAGEAFF.

V gene TRBV28 combines with J gene TRBJ2-7; TRBD1 matches 9 bases. This CDR3 has 17 amino acids. Losses at the gene ends were 5 bases for V and 5 bases for J; bases not matched to a gene: 16. Germline V CDR1 and CDR2: MDHEN, SYDVKM. The CDR3 DNA sequence: TGTGCCAGCAGTGAGGGGCCCTACAGGGGGCTCGTCCACGAGCAGTACTTC. Translating it yields CASSEGPYRGLVHEQYF.

This chain joins TRBV4-1 and TRBJ1-3; D is ambiguous. With 0 bases removed from V and 0 bases from J, the gap between germline ends came to 9 bases. The V gene's germline CDR1 is MGHRA and CDR2 YSYEKL. This CDR3 has 16 amino acids. The CDR3 sequence: CASSQDAKSSGNTIYF. DNA of the CDR3: TGCGCCAGCAGCCAAGACGCTAAGAGCTCTGGAAACACCATATATTTT.

For the CDR3, the DNA is TGTGCCAGCAGCTTAGTCGGGACTAGTAACGTTGAGCAGTTCTTC. Amino acid sequence: CASSLVGTSNVEQFF. This chain joins TRBV7-6 and TRBJ2-1; 8 bases fit TRBD2. The CDR3 runs to 15 residues. J gave up 9 bases and V 1 base, and 8 bases lay outside the gene matches. Germline values: CDR1 SGHVS, CDR2 FNYEAQ. Full variable domain (rest looked up from reference TRBV7-6 and TRBJ2-1): GAGVSQSPRYKVTKRGQDVALRCDPISGHVSLYWYRQALGQGPEFLTYFNYEAQQDKSGLPNDRFSAERPEGSISTLTIQRTEQRDSAMYRCASSLVGTSNVEQFFGPGTRLTVL.

The chain has TRBV20-1 and TRBJ2-5; D possibly corresponds to TRBD1 (5 bases). CDR1 is DFQATT, CDR2 SNEGSKA, per germline (reference sequence). The CDR3 contains 11 residues. With 8 bases removed from V and 7 bases from J, the gap between germline ends came to 14 bases. The CDR3 spells CSPGPSWTQYF. The CDR3 DNA reads TGCAGTCCAGGGCCGTCTTGGACCCAGTACTTC.

This clone has only a few counts. The V gene is TRBV7-6, the J gene TRBJ2-4; 11 bases map to TRBD1. V was pared by 5 bases and J by 8 bases, with 5 bases of the junction left unmatched. In germline, CDR1 is SGHVS, CDR2 FNYEAQ. This CDR3 comprises 14 residues. The CDR3 nucleotides read TGTGCCAGCAGCCTGGGACAGGGGGGGGACATTCAGTACTTC. As protein: CASSLGQGGDIQYF.

The V gene is TRBV9, the J gene TRBJ1-2; the D is unclear. V lost 4 bases and J 4 bases, leaving 14 bases between the germline ends. Germline assignment: CDR1 SGDLS and CDR2 YYNGEE. The CDR3 has 14 residues. In DNA form, the CDR3 reads TGTGCCAGCAGCCCCCGGGGTGGGAGCTATGGCTACACCTTC. Amino acids: CASSPRGGSYGYTF.

This clone was detected only a few times. The V gene is TRBV13, the J gene TRBJ2-3; 12 bases are shared with TRBD2. Germline lookup yields CDR1 PRHDT and CDR2 FYEKMQ (reference sequence). J was trimmed by 2 bases and V by 5 bases; bases with no gene match: 5. The CDR3 covers 16 residues. The CDR3: CASSVLAGGPTDTQYF. The CDR3 nucleotides are TGTGCCAGCAGCGTACTAGCGGGAGGCCCCACAGATACGCAGTATTTT.

The rearrangement links TRBV27 to TRBJ1-2, with 11 bases lining up with TRBD1. Germline V gives CDR1 MNHEY, CDR2 SMNVEV (reference sequence). With 4 bases clipped from V and 6 bases from J, the junction kept 7 bases outside the gene matches. The CDR3 runs to 15 residues. CDR3 protein: CASSSGQGALDGYTF. CDR3 nucleotides: TGTGCCAGCAGTTCCGGACAGGGGGCTCTGGATGGCTACACCTTC.

This chain joins TRBV14 and TRBJ2-2, with a weak D call TRBD2 (6 bases). Trimming left V 4 bases short and J 5 bases short, with 8 bases between. CDR1 and CDR2 (germline): SGHDN, FVKESK. The CDR3 consists of 13 residues. CDR3 residues: CASSPRGTGELFF. For the CDR3, the DNA is TGTGCCAGCAGCCCCCGGGGGACCGGGGAGCTGTTTTTT. The whole variable domain, remainder taken from reference TRBV14 and TRBJ2-2, is EAGVTQFPSHSVIEKGQTVTLRCDPISGHDNLYWYRRVMGKEIKFLLHFVKESKQDESGMPNNRFLAERTGGTYSTLKVQPAELEDSGVYFCASSPRGTGELFFGEGSRLTVL.

The chain joins TRBV9 to TRBJ2-7; the match to TRBD2 covers 10 bases. Germline CDR1 and CDR2: SGDLS and YYNGEE. V dropped 0 bases and J dropped 0; count of bases not matched to a gene: 15. The CDR3 is 20 amino acids. The CDR3 DNA reads as TGTGCCAGCAGCGTAGCCCCACCGGGACTAGCGTACACAAGCTCCTACGAGCAGTACTTC. It encodes CASSVAPPGLAYTSSYEQYF.

This clone has just a few counts. The chain combines TRBV19 with TRBJ1-1, with TRBD1 matching 7 bases. CDR3 length: 15 amino acids. Trimming cost V 1 base and J 3 bases; bases outside gene matches: 5. The V gene's germline CDR1 is LNHDA and CDR2 SQIVND (reference sequence). CDR3 nucleotide sequence: TGTGCCAGTAGTATAGCCGACAGGGCCGACACTGAAGCTTTCTTT. This encodes CASSIADRADTEAFF.

The chain joins TRBV5-1 to TRBJ1-2; 7 nucleotides match TRBD1. In germline, CDR1 is SGHRS, CDR2 YFSETQ. V dropped 4 bases and J dropped 2; count of bases not matched to a gene: 14. This CDR3 spans 17 amino acids. The chain's CDR3 is CASSPNPGTEVNYGYTF. CDR3 in DNA: TGCGCCAGCAGCCCCAACCCCGGGACAGAGGTAAACTATGGCTACACCTTC. The full variable domain, completed using reference TRBV5-1 and TRBJ1-2, is KAGVTQTPRYLIKTRGQQVTLSCSPISGHRSVSWYQQTPGQGLQFLFEYFSETQRNKGNFPGRFSGRQFSNSRSEMNVSTLELGDSALYLCASSPNPGTEVNYGYTFGSGTRLTVV.

The V call is TRBV6-6, the J call TRBJ2-5; no clear D. The end of the DNA aligns better with TRBJ2-7, so the J call may be wrong. This CDR3 comprises 16 residues. Germline assignment: CDR1 MNHNY and CDR2 SVGAGI (reference sequence). The CDR3 sequence is CASSYSFRTDSYEQYF. Here the CDR3 DNA reads TGTGCCAGCAGTTACTCCTTCAGGACGGACTCCTACGAGCAGTACTTC.